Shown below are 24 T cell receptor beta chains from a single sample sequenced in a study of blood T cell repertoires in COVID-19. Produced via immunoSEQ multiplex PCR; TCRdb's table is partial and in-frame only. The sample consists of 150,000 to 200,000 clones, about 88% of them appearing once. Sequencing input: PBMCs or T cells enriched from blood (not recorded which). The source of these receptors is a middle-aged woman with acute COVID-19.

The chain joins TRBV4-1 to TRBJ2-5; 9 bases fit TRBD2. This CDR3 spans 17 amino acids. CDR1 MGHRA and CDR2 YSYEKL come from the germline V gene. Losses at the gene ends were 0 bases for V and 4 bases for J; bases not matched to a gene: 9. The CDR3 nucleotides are TGCGCCAGCAGCCAAGAAGGGTTAGCGGGGGAGGGAGAGACCCAGTACTTC. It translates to CASSQEGLAGEGETQYF.

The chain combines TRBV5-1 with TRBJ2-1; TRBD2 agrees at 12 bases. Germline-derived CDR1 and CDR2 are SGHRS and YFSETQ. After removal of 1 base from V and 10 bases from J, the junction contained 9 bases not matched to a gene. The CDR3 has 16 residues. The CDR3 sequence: CASSLFGLAGLGEQFF. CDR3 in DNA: TGCGCCAGCAGCTTGTTCGGACTAGCGGGATTGGGGGAGCAGTTCTTC.

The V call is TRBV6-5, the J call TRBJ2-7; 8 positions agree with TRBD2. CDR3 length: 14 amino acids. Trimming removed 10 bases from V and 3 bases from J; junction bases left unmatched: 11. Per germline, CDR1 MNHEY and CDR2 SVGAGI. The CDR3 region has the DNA TGTGCCACATCTAAAGCGGGAGCGGACTACGAGCAGTACTTC. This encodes CATSKAGADYEQYF.

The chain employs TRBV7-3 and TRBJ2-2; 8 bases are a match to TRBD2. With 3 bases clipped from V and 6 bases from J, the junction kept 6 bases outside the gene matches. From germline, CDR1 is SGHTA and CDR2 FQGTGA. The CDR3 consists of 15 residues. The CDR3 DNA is TGTGCCAGCAGCTTCTCCGGGGGGGCCCCCGGGGAGCTGTTTTTT. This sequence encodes CASSFSGGAPGELFF. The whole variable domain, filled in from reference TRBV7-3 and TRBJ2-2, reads GAGVSQTPSNKVTEKGKYVELRCDPISGHTALYWYRQSLGQGPEFLIYFQGTGAADDSGLPNDRFFAVRPEGSVSTLKIQRTERGDSAVYLCASSFSGGAPGELFFGEGSRLTVL.

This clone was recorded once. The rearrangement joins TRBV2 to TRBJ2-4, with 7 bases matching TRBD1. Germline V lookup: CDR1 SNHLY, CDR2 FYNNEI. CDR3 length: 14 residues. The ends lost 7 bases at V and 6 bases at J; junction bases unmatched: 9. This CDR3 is CASTDRPAPNIQYF. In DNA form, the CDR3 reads TGTGCCAGCACGGACAGGCCCGCCCCAAACATTCAGTACTTC.

The CDR3 DNA sequence: TGTGCCAGCAGCCAAGATGAGGCCCTAGCGGGGGTTCCCATGGGGGCAGATACGCAGTATTTT. It encodes CASSQDEALAGVPMGADTQYF. The chain couples TRBV3-1 (or the pseudogene TRBV3-2) to TRBJ2-3, with 10 positions matching TRBD2. V was clipped by 0 bases and J by 4 bases; unmatched bases: 19. Germline-derived CDR1 and CDR2 are LGHDT and YNNKEL (reference sequence). The CDR3 contains 21 residues.

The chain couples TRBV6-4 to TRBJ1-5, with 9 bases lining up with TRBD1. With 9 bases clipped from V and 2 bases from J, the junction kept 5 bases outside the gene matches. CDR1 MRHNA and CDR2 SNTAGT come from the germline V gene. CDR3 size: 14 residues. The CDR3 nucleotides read TGTGCCAGAACACAGGGGGCGGGCAATCAGCCCCAGCATTTT. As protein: CARTQGAGNQPQHF.

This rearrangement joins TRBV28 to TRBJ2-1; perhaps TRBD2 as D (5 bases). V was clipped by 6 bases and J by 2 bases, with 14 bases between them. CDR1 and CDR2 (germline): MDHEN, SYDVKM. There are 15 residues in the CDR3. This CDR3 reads CASSQDWRTYNEQFF. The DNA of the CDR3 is TGTGCCAGCAGCCAGGACTGGCGGACCTACAATGAGCAGTTCTTC.

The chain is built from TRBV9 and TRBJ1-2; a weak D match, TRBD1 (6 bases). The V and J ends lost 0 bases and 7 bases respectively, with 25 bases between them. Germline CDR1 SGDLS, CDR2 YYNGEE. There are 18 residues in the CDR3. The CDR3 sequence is CASSVGDITANVRFGYTF. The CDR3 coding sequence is TGTGCCAGCAGCGTAGGGGACATAACTGCCAATGTCCGGTTTGGCTACACCTTC. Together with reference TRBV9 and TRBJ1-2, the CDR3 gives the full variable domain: DSGVTQTPKHLITATGQRVTLRCSPRSGDLSVYWYQQSLDQGLQFLIQYYNGEERAKGNILERFSAQQFPDLHSELNLSSLELGDSALYFCASSVGDITANVRFGYTFGSGTRLTVV.

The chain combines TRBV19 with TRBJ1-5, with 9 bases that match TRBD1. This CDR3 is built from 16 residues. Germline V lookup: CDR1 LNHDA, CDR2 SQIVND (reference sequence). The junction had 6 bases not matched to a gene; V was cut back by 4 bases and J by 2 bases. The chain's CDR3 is CASSRGQGRGNQPQHF. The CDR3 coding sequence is TGTGCCAGTAGTAGGGGACAGGGAAGGGGCAATCAGCCCCAGCATTTT.

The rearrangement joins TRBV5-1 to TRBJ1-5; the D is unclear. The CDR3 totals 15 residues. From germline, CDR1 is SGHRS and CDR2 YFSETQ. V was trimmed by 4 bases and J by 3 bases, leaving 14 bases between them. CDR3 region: CASSPSGSNNQPQHF. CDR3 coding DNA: TGCGCCAGCAGCCCGTCGGGGTCCAACAATCAGCCCCAGCATTTT. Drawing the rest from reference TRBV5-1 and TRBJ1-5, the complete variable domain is KAGVTQTPRYLIKTRGQQVTLSCSPISGHRSVSWYQQTPGQGLQFLFEYFSETQRNKGNFPGRFSGRQFSNSRSEMNVSTLELGDSALYLCASSPSGSNNQPQHFGDGTRLSIL.

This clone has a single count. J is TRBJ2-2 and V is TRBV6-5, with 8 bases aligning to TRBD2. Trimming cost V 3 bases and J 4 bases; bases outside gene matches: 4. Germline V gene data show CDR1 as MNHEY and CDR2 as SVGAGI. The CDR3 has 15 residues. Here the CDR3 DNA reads TGTGCCAGCAGTTATCGGCTAGCGGGCACCGGGGAGCTGTTTTTT. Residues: CASSYRLAGTGELFF.

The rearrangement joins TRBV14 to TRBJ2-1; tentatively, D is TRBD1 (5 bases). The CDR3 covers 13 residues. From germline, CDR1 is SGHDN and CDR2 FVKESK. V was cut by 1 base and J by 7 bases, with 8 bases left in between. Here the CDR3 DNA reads TGTGCCAGCAGCCAAGTCAGGGTTAATGAGCAGTTCTTC. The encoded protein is CASSQVRVNEQFF.

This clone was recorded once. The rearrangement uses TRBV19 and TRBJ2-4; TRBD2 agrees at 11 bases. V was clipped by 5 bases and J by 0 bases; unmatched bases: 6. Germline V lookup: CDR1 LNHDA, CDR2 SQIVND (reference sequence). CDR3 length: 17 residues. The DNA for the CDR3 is TGTGCCAGTAGTGCGCTAGCGGGGGGTCTAGCCAAAAACATTCAGTACTTC. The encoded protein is CASSALAGGLAKNIQYF.

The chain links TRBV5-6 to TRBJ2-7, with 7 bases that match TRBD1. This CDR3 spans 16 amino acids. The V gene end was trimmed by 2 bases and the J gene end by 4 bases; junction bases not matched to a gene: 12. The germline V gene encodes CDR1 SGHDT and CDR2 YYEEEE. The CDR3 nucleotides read TGTGCCAGCAGCTTTTTTGCCGCAGGGGGTGCTTACGAGCAGTACTTC. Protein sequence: CASSFFAAGGAYEQYF. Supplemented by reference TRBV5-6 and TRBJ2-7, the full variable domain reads DAGVTQSPTHLIKTRGQQVTLRCSPKSGHDTVSWYQQALGQGPQFIFQYYEEEERQRGNFPDRFSGHQFPNYSSELNVNALLLGDSALYLCASSFFAAGGAYEQYFGPGTRLTVT.

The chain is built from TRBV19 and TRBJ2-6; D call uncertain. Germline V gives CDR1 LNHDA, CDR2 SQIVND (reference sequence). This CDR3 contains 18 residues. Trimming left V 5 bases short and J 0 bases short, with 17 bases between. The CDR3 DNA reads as TGTGCCAGTAGTGATACAGCCCCCCCGTTCTCTGGGGCCAACGTCCTGACTTTC. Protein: CASSDTAPPFSGANVLTF. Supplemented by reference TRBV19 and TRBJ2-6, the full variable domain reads DGGITQSPKYLFRKEGQNVTLSCEQNLNHDAMYWYRQDPGQGLRLIYYSQIVNDFQKGDIAEGYSVSREKKESFPLTVTSAQKNPTAFYLCASSDTAPPFSGANVLTFGAGSRLTVL.

CDR3 nucleotide sequence: TGTGCCAGCAGCTTGGACATGTTCGGCTACACCTTC. As protein: CASSLDMFGYTF. The chain carries TRBV5-4 and TRBJ1-2; D gene unclear. The CDR3 sequence is 12 residues long. Per the germline V gene, CDR1 is SGHNT and CDR2 is YYREEE (reference sequence). V was pared by 0 bases and J by 8 bases, with 8 bases between.

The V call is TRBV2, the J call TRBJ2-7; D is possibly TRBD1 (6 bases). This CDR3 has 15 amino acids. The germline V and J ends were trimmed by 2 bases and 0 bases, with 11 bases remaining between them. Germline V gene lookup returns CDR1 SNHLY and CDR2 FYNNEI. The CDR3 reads CASSEKDSSSYEQYF. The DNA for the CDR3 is TGTGCCAGCAGTGAAAAGGACAGTAGCTCCTACGAGCAGTACTTC.

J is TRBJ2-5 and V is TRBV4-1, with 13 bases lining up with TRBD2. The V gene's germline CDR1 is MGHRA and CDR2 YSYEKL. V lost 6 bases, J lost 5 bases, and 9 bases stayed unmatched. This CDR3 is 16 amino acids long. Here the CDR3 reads CASRRTSGRAEETQYF. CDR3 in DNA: TGCGCCAGCAGACGTACTAGCGGGAGGGCCGAGGAGACCCAGTACTTC.

Here the CDR3 DNA reads TGTGCCAGCTCACAGGGAATCGAGCAGTACTTC. This codes for CASSQGIEQYF. The genes are TRBV2 and TRBJ2-7; TRBD1 might be the D (6 bases). Trimming shortened V by 8 bases and J by 6 bases, and 11 bases separated the two germline ends. The CDR3 contains 11 residues. Per germline, CDR1 SNHLY and CDR2 FYNNEI.

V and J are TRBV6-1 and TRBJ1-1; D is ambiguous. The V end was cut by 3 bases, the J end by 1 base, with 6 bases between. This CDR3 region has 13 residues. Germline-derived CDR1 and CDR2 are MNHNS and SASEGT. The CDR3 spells CASSDPRNTEAFF. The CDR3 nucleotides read TGTGCCAGCAGTGATCCCAGGAACACTGAAGCTTTCTTT.

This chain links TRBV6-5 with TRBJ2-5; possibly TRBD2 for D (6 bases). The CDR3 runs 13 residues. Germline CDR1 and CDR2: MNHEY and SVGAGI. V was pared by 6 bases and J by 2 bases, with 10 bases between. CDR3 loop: CASRRGLQETQYF. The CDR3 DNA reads TGTGCCAGCAGGAGGGGACTTCAAGAGACCCAGTACTTC.

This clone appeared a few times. The CDR3 nucleotides are TGTGCCTGGAGTGTACAAGCAGGGAACACTGAAGCTTTCTTT. Protein product: CAWSVQAGNTEAFF. The chain carries TRBV30 and TRBJ1-1; D is unresolved. The CDR3 contains 14 residues. The V gene lost 0 bases and the J gene lost 1 base, with 9 bases spanning the gap. Germline CDR1 reads GTSNPN; CDR2 reads SVGIG (reference sequence).

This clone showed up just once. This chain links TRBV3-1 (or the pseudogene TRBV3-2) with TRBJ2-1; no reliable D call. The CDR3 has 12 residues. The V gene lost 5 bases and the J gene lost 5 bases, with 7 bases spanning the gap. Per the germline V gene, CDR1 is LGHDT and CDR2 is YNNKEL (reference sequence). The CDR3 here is CASSTRDNEQFF. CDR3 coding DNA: TGTGCCAGCAGCACTCGAGACAATGAGCAGTTCTTC.